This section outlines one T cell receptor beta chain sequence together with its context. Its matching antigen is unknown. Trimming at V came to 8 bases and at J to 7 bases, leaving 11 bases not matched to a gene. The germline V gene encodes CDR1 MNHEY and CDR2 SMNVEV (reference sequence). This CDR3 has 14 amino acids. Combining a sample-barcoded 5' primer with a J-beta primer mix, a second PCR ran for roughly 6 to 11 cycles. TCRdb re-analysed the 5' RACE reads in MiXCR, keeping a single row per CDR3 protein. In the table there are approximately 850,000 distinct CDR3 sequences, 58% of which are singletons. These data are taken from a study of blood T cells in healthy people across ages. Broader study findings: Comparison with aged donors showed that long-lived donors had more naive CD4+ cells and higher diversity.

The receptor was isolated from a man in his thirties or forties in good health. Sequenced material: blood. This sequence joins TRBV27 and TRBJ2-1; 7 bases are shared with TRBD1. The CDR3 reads CASSRPGGMNEQFF. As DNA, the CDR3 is TGTGCCAGCTCCCGCCCAGGGGGTATGAATGAGCAGTTCTTC.